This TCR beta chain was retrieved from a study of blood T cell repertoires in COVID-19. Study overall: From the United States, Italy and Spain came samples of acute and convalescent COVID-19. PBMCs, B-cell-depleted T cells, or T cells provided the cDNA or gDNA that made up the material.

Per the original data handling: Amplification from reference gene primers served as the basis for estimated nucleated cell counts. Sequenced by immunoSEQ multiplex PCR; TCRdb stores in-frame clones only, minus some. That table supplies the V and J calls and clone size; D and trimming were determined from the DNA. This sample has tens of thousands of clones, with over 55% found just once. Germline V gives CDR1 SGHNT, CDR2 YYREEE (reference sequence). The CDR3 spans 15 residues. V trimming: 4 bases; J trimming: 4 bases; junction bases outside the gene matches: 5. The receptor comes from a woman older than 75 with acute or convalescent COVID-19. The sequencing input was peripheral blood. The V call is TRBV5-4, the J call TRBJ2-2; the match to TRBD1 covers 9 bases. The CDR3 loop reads CASSARQGGTGELFF. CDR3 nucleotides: TGTGCCAGCAGCGCCAGACAGGGGGGCACCGGGGAGCTGTTTTTT.